What follows is one TCR beta chain and its context. Its antigen is undetermined. The PCR used 60 Vbeta and 13 Jbeta primers. Data came from immunoSEQ multiplex PCR; TCRdb stores just in-frame clones and leaves some out. The table records 130,000 to 150,000 clones, 79% of them present only once. The source of the sample is a study of cytomegalovirus exposure and HLA in healthy donors. Background on the study: Prior work identified 95 million to 120 million unique TCR beta sequences in about 179 million T cells.

Regarding the study as a whole: There were some V segments, including TRBV6-2 and TRBV6-3, excluded as indistinguishable. Versus the roughly 700-donor mean, an Asian-associated ancestry cluster reportedly showed fewer N-insertions in a later analysis.

Despite likely unrecorded immune exposures, the donors were nominally healthy at the time of sampling. Trimming removed 6 bases from V and 10 bases from J; junction bases left unmatched: 6. The germline CDR1 and CDR2 sequences are ENHRY and SYGVKD. The CDR3 covers 14 residues. The clonotype originates from a woman in her thirties or forties in good health and CMV-seropositive. The sequenced material came from PBMCs. The gene calls are TRBV10-3 and TRBJ1-6; 10 bases are a match to TRBD1. The CDR3 loop reads CAIRPGTGVSPLHF. DNA of the CDR3: TGTGCCATCAGACCTGGGACAGGGGTGTCACCCCTCCACTTT.